The 25 T cell receptor beta chains reported below all come from one sample, sequenced in a study of shared clonotypes between healthy human individuals. Profiling relied on immunoSEQ multiplex PCR, and the TCRdb table lists in-frame clones only, not all of them. The sample yields around 1,900,000 clones, just under 95% seen once. Only CD45RO-negative cells positively selected for CCR7 counted as naive CD8 cells, so terminally differentiated effector memory CD45RA+ cells were excluded. Sample: naive CD8+ T cells from PBMCs. The receptors come from a man between 18 and 35 years old in good health. Some clones in this sample may be carry-over from other donors' samples.

The chain has TRBV7-9 and TRBJ1-1; D uncertain. The length of the CDR3 is 13 residues. CDR1 SEHNR and CDR2 FQNEAQ come from the germline V gene (reference sequence). Trimming took 6 bases from V and 2 from J, leaving 10 bases between them. The CDR3 DNA follows: TGTGCCAGCAGTTTCACAACTAACACTGAAGCTTTCTTT. The encoded protein is CASSFTTNTEAFF.

V usage is TRBV28 and J usage is TRBJ1-5, with 9 positions matching TRBD1. Trimming took 7 bases from V and 4 from J; bases not matched to a gene: 8. From germline, CDR1 is MDHEN and CDR2 SYDVKM. This CDR3 region has 15 residues. The CDR3 sequence: CASNPDRGSNQPQHF. The CDR3 DNA sequence: TGTGCCAGCAACCCGGACAGGGGCTCGAATCAGCCCCAGCATTTT.

The V gene is TRBV6-4, the J gene TRBJ2-7, with 10 positions matching TRBD2. Per the germline V gene, CDR1 is MRHNA and CDR2 is SNTAGT. The CDR3 covers 11 residues. After removal of 8 bases from V and 9 bases from J, the junction contained 4 bases not matched to a gene. The CDR3 spells CASSAGGVQYF. CDR3 DNA: TGTGCCAGCTCAGCGGGGGGGGTGCAGTACTTC.

As regards this clone: This sample also contains other DNA sequences that code for the same CDR3. The chain employs TRBV9 and TRBJ2-7; a weak D match, TRBD2 (5 bases). This CDR3 region has 13 residues. In germline, CDR1 is SGDLS, CDR2 YYNGEE. Trimming cost V 0 bases and J 5 bases, with 9 bases left between them. The CDR3 here is CASSVGAGDEQYF. As DNA, the CDR3 is TGTGCCAGCAGCGTAGGGGCCGGGGACGAGCAGTACTTC.

CDR3 in DNA: TGTGCCTGGAGCCTAGGGGCAGGGTACGAGCAGTACTTC. It specifies CAWSLGAGYEQYF. This sequence joins TRBV30 and TRBJ2-7, with D maybe TRBD1 (5 bases). Trimming took 3 bases from V and 4 from J, leaving 13 bases between them. Germline CDR1 is GTSNPN and CDR2 is SVGIG (reference sequence). The CDR3 extends over 13 amino acids.

J is TRBJ2-1 and V is TRBV4-1, with D possibly being TRBD1 or TRBD2 (5 bases each). Germline-derived CDR1 and CDR2 are MGHRA and YSYEKL. The ends were cut back, 0 bases at V and 4 bases at J, with 16 bases in the middle. There are 17 residues in the CDR3. The CDR3 loop is CASSQEKWQGVYNEQFF. The CDR3 DNA sequence: TGCGCCAGCAGCCAAGAGAAGTGGCAGGGAGTATACAATGAGCAGTTCTTC.

Notes on this clone: Germline and junction disagree at one end, which may indicate a read error. At the DNA level, this CDR3 is encoded by other sequences in the same sample as well. The V gene is TRBV28, the J gene TRBJ1-5; D is unclear. The germline V gene has CDR1 MDHEN and CDR2 SYDVKM. The CDR3 contains 14 residues. This CDR3 reads CASRTWRGNQPQHF. For the CDR3, the DNA is TGTGCCAGCAGGACGTGGCGTGGGAATCAGCCCCAACATTTT.

Written as DNA, the CDR3 is TGTGCCAGCAGCTTGATAGGGACAGGGTTTTACGAGCAGTACTTC. Protein product: CASSLIGTGFYEQYF. The rearrangement uses TRBV7-2 and TRBJ2-7; 9 bases fit TRBD1. Germline V CDR1 and CDR2: SGHTA, FQGNSA. CDR3 length: 15 residues. The V gene end was trimmed by 3 bases and the J gene end by 4 bases; junction bases not matched to a gene: 7.

This sequence joins TRBV6-5 and TRBJ1-1; D is undetermined. Trimming left V 6 bases short and J 2 bases short, with 10 bases between. The germline V gene has CDR1 MNHEY and CDR2 SVGAGI. The length of the CDR3 is 13 residues. The CDR3 DNA follows: TGTGCCAGCAGCCCCTTCCTAAACACTGAAGCTTTCTTT. Protein: CASSPFLNTEAFF.

The CDR3 DNA reads as TGTGCCAGCAGCCCAGGGAGTGGCGACGAGCAGTACTTC. This codes for CASSPGSGDEQYF. The rearrangement uses TRBV7-9 and TRBJ2-7; D possibly matches TRBD1 or TRBD2 (5 bases each). The V end was cut by 5 bases, the J end by 5 bases, with 13 bases between. The CDR3 is made up of 13 amino acids. Germline values: CDR1 SEHNR, CDR2 FQNEAQ (reference sequence).

The chain uses TRBV2 and TRBJ2-7; TRBD2 aligns across 12 bases. V was pared by 6 bases and J by 3 bases, with 12 bases of the junction left unmatched. The CDR3 runs to 17 residues. Per the germline V gene, CDR1 is SNHLY and CDR2 is FYNNEI. CDR3: CASSHGVGLAGNYEQYF. For the CDR3, the DNA is TGTGCCAGCAGCCACGGGGTCGGACTAGCGGGAAACTACGAGCAGTACTTC.

The chain combines TRBV9 with TRBJ1-5; the D gene is possibly TRBD1 (6 bases). The ends were cut back, 4 bases at V and 6 bases at J, with 17 bases in the middle. CDR1 is SGDLS and CDR2 is YYNGEE in the germline V gene. The CDR3 spans 15 residues. The CDR3 region has the DNA TGTGCCAGCAGCACCGCCGGGGGGGCTGGTCAGCCCCAGCATTTT. Translation gives CASSTAGGAGQPQHF.

The chain joins TRBV19 to TRBJ1-3; D is unclear. Trimming stripped 5 bases from V and 4 bases from J, with 18 bases between. There are 16 residues in the CDR3. Germline V gene lookup returns CDR1 LNHDA and CDR2 SQIVND (reference sequence). CDR3 residues: CASSPESRGTGNTIYF. The DNA for the CDR3 is TGTGCCAGTAGTCCTGAGAGTCGGGGAACAGGAAACACCATATATTTT.

The genes are TRBV29-1 and TRBJ2-1, with a possible D match to TRBD1 (5 bases). V was cut by 6 bases and J by 4 bases, with 7 bases left in between. The CDR3 contains 11 residues. CDR1 is SQVTM, CDR2 ANQGSEA, per germline. The CDR3 bases are TGCAGCGTGACAGAGTACAATGAGCAGTTCTTC. Translation gives CSVTEYNEQFF.

J is TRBJ2-7 and V is TRBV19; 7 nucleotides agree with TRBD1. V gave up 4 bases and J gave up 2 bases; unmatched junction bases: 2. This CDR3 is 13 amino acids long. CDR1 LNHDA and CDR2 SQIVND come from the germline V gene (reference sequence). The DNA of the CDR3 is TGTGCCAGTAGTACGGGACAGACCTACGAGCAGTACTTC. It is translated as CASSTGQTYEQYF.

The genes are TRBV6-1 and TRBJ2-1; 11 bases line up with TRBD1. Germline trimming cut 4 bases from V and 14 bases from J; bases unmatched to any gene: 4. CDR3 size: 12 residues. Germline CDR1 reads MNHNS; CDR2 reads SASEGT. The CDR3 region is CASSVGTGGKFF. In DNA, the CDR3 is TGTGCCAGCAGTGTCGGGACAGGGGGTAAGTTCTTC.

The chain combines TRBV7-2 with TRBJ1-3; no clear D gene. The CDR3 extends over 16 amino acids. Germline V lookup: CDR1 SGHTA, CDR2 FQGNSA. Trimming took 2 bases from V and 0 from J, leaving 11 bases between them. The CDR3: CASSLHRQLSGNTIYF. Written as DNA, the CDR3 is TGTGCCAGCAGCTTACACCGACAACTCTCTGGAAACACCATATATTTT.

The chain recombines TRBV30 with TRBJ2-3; 9 bases are a match to TRBD2. In germline, CDR1 is GTSNPN, CDR2 SVGIG (reference sequence). V gave up 4 bases and J gave up 1 base; unmatched junction bases: 6. The CDR3 consists of 15 residues. The CDR3 DNA is TGTGCCTGGACCTTTAGCGGGAGTGGCACAGATACGCAGTATTTT. It translates to CAWTFSGSGTDTQYF.

J is TRBJ2-7 and V is TRBV6-5; no reliable D call. Germline V gene lookup returns CDR1 MNHEY and CDR2 SVGAGI. V lost 0 bases and J lost 2, with 8 bases in between. The CDR3 contains 14 residues. The CDR3 DNA follows: TGTGCCAGCAGTTACTCAGGGATTACCTACGAGCAGTACTTC. Its protein product is CASSYSGITYEQYF.

The rearrangement uses TRBV30 and TRBJ1-2, with D possibly being TRBD1 (5 bases). This CDR3 spans 15 amino acids. Germline CDR1 reads GTSNPN; CDR2 reads SVGIG (reference sequence). V was clipped by 1 base and J by 4 bases, with 16 bases between them. CDR3 amino acids: CAWSGALGGIYGYTF. CDR3 sequence (DNA): TGTGCCTGGAGTGGGGCCCTTGGGGGGATCTATGGCTACACCTTC. Filled out from reference TRBV30 and TRBJ1-2, the complete variable domain reads SQTIHQWPATLVQPVGSPLSLECTVEGTSNPNLYWYRQAAGRGLQLLFYSVGIGQISSEVPQNLSASRPQDRQFILSSKKLLLSDSGFYLCAWSGALGGIYGYTFGSGTRLTVV.

This chain links TRBV5-6 with TRBJ2-7; weak D call: TRBD2 (5 bases). The CDR3 has 15 amino acids. Germline values: CDR1 SGHDT, CDR2 YYEEEE. The germline V and J ends were trimmed by 1 base and 2 bases, with 13 bases remaining between them. CDR3 amino acids: CASSLPRTRPYEQYF. The CDR3 DNA is TGTGCCAGCAGCTTGCCCAGGACTCGCCCCTACGAGCAGTACTTC.

V and J are TRBV19 and TRBJ1-2; the D gene is possibly TRBD1 (5 bases). The V gene lost 4 bases and the J gene lost 5 bases, with 14 bases spanning the gap. In germline, CDR1 is LNHDA, CDR2 SQIVND (reference sequence). This CDR3 region has 14 residues. The CDR3 coding sequence is TGTGCCAGTAGTACCGGGACTGTCGAGTATGGCTACACCTTC. Its protein product is CASSTGTVEYGYTF.

V gene TRBV6-6 combines with J gene TRBJ2-7; 7 bases line up with TRBD1. With 6 bases clipped from V and 2 bases from J, the junction kept 10 bases outside the gene matches. The germline CDR1 and CDR2 sequences are MNHNY and SVGAGI (reference sequence). The CDR3 runs to 15 residues. CDR3 amino acids: CASSARDRAPYEQYF. The DNA for the CDR3 is TGTGCCAGCAGCGCCCGAGACAGGGCCCCCTACGAGCAGTACTTC.

V gene TRBV5-1 combines with J gene TRBJ1-2; TRBD1 matches at 7 bases. With V trimmed by 4 bases and J by 3 bases, 9 bases remained unmatched. This CDR3 is 15 amino acids long. Per the germline V gene, CDR1 is SGHRS and CDR2 is YFSETQ. As DNA, the CDR3 is TGCGCCAGCAGCGACGGACAGGAGTCCTACTATGGCTACACCTTC. Its protein is CASSDGQESYYGYTF. Full variable domain (rest looked up from reference TRBV5-1 and TRBJ1-2): KAGVTQTPRYLIKTRGQQVTLSCSPISGHRSVSWYQQTPGQGLQFLFEYFSETQRNKGNFPGRFSGRQFSNSRSEMNVSTLELGDSALYLCASSDGQESYYGYTFGSGTRLTVV.

The V gene is TRBV15, the J gene TRBJ2-1; possibly TRBD2 for D (6 bases). The CDR3 has 17 amino acids. Germline CDR1 reads LNHNV; CDR2 reads YYDKDF (reference sequence). V was pared by 5 bases and J by 2 bases, with 19 bases between. The CDR3 protein is CATSGTLGRPTYNEQFF. In DNA form, the CDR3 reads TGTGCCACCAGCGGCACCTTAGGGAGGCCCACCTACAATGAGCAGTTCTTC.